Included here is one T cell receptor beta chain sequence, with context. No antigen is known for it. The V end lost 2 bases, the J end lost 13 bases, and 12 bases lay between the germline ends. CDR3 length: 12 amino acids. CDR1 is MNHEY, CDR2 SMNVEV, per germline (reference sequence). From the 5' RACE reads, TCRdb called clonotypes with MiXCR, one entry per CDR3 protein. The data contain about 77,000 distinct CDR3 sequences, approximately 9.1% of them seen just once; the ten biggest clones take up about 4.8%. The sample belongs to a study of early T cells in non-severe SARS-CoV-2 infection. Notes on the study in general: Matching results from VDJdb favored anti-spike CD8 responses, leaving private and CD4 specificities undetected.

The chain employs TRBV27 and TRBJ2-1, with D possibly called TRBD1 or TRBD2 (6 bases each). The receptor comes from an adult who was a healthcare worker with PCR-confirmed SARS-CoV-2 infection or an uninfected control (not recorded which). Sequencing used whole blood. The CDR3 reads CASSLNGGSQFF. For the CDR3, the DNA is TGTGCCAGCAGTTTAAACGGGGGCTCACAGTTCTTC.